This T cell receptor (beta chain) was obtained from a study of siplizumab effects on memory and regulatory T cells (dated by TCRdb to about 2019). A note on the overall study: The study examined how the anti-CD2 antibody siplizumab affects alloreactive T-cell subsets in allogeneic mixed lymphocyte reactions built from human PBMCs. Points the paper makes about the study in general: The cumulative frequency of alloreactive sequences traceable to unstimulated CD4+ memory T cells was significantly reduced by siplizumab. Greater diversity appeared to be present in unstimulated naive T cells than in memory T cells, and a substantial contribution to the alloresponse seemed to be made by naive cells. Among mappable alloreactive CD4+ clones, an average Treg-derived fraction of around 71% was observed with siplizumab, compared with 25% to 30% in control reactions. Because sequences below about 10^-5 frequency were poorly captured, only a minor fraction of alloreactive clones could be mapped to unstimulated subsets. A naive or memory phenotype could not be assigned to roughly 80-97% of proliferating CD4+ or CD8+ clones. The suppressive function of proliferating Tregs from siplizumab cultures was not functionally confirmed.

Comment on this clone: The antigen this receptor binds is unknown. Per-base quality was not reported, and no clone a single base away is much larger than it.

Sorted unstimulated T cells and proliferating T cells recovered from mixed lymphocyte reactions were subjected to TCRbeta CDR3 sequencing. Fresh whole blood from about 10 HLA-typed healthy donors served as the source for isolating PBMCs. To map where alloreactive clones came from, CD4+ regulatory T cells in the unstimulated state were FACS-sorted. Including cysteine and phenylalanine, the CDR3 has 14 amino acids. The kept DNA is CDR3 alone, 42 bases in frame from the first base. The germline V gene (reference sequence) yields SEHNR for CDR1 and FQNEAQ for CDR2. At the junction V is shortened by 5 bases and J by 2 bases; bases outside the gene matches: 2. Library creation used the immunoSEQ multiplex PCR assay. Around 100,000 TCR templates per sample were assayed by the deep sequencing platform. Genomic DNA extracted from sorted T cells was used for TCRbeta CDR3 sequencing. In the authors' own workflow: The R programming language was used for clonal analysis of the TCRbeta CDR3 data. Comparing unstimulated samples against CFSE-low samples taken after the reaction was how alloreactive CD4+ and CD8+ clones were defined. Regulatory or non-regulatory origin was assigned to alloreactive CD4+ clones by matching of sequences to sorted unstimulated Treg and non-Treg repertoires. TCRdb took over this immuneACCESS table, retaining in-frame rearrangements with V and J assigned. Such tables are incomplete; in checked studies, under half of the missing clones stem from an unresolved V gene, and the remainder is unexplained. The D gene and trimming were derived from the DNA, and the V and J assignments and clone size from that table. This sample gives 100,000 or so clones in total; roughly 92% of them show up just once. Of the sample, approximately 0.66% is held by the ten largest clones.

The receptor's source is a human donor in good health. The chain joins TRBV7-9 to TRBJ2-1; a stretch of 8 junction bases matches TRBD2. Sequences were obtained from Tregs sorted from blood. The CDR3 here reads CASSLGLAYNEQFF. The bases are TGTGCCAGCAGCCTGGGACTAGCCTACAATGAGCAGTTCTTC.